This TCR beta chain is drawn from a study of cytomegalovirus exposure and HLA in healthy donors. The study's findings and limits: Data from an earlier analysis indicated that most TCR beta V segments were productive either about 87% or about 30% of the time.

Of note for this clone: Its target is unknown.

The J segment lost 8 bases and the V segment lost 3 bases, leaving 10 bases of the junction unmatched. The V gene's germline CDR1 is MDHEN and CDR2 SYDVKM. CDR3 size: 15 residues. The primer mix had 60 Vbeta and 13 Jbeta primers. Repertoires were generated with immunoSEQ multiplex PCR, while TCRdb's copy carries only in-frame clones and drops some. The sample lists 150,000 to 200,000 clones; approximately 80% were seen once. The TCR comes from a man aged 35-49 years in good health and CMV-seropositive. V gene TRBV28 combines with J gene TRBJ2-3; TRBD2 matches at 8 bases. Sample: PBMCs. The CDR3 is CASSFVGTSGGTQYF. CDR3 nucleotide sequence: TGTGCCAGCAGTTTTGTTGGGACTAGTGGGGGTACGCAGTATTTT.